There are many counts of the clone carrying this TCR beta chain. The antigen remains undetermined. Through Arm-PCR of CDR3 regions and iRepertoire HTBI primers, TCR beta libraries were built. Authors' processing steps: Spanning all samples, the identified segments comprised around 62 TRBV and around 13 TRBJ. TCRdb reprocessed the multiplex PCR reads via MiXCR and lists one record per CDR3 protein. The authors' filters were not applied to this entry. The data hold 400,000 to 500,000 distinct CDR3 sequences, with 20% to 25% observed a single time. Specified time point: persistent/refractory GD, antithyroid drugs over 5 years with positive TRAb. PBMCs were the source of the RNA used for TCR sequencing. The sample originates from a study of regulatory T cells in long-lasting Graves disease. General observations from the study: Study of thyroid tissue was not done, with only peripheral blood studied.

This clonotype was sampled from a female donor with Graves disease. The sequenced sample was peripheral blood mononuclear cells (PBMCs), obtained when the disease was refractory, from a patient treated with antithyroid drugs.

CDR3: CAISGLASTLEGWSYEQYF. CDR3 in DNA: TGTGCCATCAGCGGGCTAGCCTCTACTCTTGAGGGTTGGTCCTACGAGCAGTACTTC. V is TRBV10-3 and J is TRBJ2-7; TRBD2 is a possible D gene (5 bases). Trimming took off 6 bases at V and 1 base at J, with 28 bases between the two ends. This CDR3 region has 19 residues. From germline, CDR1 is ENHRY and CDR2 SYGVKD.